This entry is about one T cell receptor beta chain. Antigen unknown. The data were produced by immunoSEQ multiplex PCR, yet TCRdb's version contains in-frame clones alone and is incomplete. The table shows approximately 340,000 clones, with about 90% occurring only once. The data originate from a study of Ad26.COV2.S vaccination and SARS-CoV-2 variants. The CDR3 is 16 amino acids. Germline-derived CDR1 and CDR2 are SGHRS and YFSETQ. Trimming took 0 bases from V and 8 from J; bases not matched to a gene: 9. Study conclusions and caveats: Spike-specific responses of CD8+ and CD4+ T cells were reported to display substantial breadth after vaccination. Analyses that measured TCR breadth and depth may have underestimated total T cell responses.

The source was peripheral blood, collected after recovery from COVID-19. The receptor's source is a human donor who had recovered from COVID-19. The chain recombines TRBV5-1 with TRBJ2-1, with TRBD2 identical over 9 bases. The CDR3 loop reads CASSLGSGGSVDEQFF. CDR3 nucleotide sequence: TGCGCCAGCAGCTTGGGGAGCGGGGGGTCAGTCGATGAGCAGTTCTTC.